One sample yielded the 24 T cell receptor beta chains listed below, sequenced in a study of T cells after yellow fever vaccination. TCRdb re-derived calls from the 5' RACE reads in MiXCR, one entry per CDR3 protein. Counted here are about 320,000 distinct CDR3 sequences, around 4.3% occurring once; the ten biggest clones make up approximately 19%. Sequenced material: PBMCs, taken 15 days after the yellow fever booster vaccination. These receptors originate from a man aged 18 to 35 who received the YFV17D yellow fever vaccine.

This clonotype has ten or more counts. The chain carries TRBV20-1 and TRBJ2-1; TRBD2 agrees at 11 bases. The germline V gene encodes CDR1 DFQATT and CDR2 SNEGSKA (reference sequence). The CDR3 sequence is 14 residues long. The CDR3 coding sequence is TGCGCGGCTAGCGGGGGGTTAACCTACAATGAGCAGTTCTTC. Protein sequence: CAASGGLTYNEQFF.

Many counts were recorded for this clonotype. The chain carries TRBV6-6 and TRBJ1-2, with D possibly matching TRBD1 (5 bases). Looked up from germline, CDR1 is MNHNY and CDR2 is SVGAGI (reference sequence). The ends were cut back, 7 bases at V and 1 base at J, with 13 bases in the middle. This CDR3 has 14 amino acids. CDR3 loop: CASTRTGVNYGYTF. CDR3 sequence (DNA): TGTGCCAGCACCCGAACAGGAGTTAACTATGGCTACACCTTC.

This chain's CDR3 is CASSHREGYTF. The CDR3 DNA sequence: TGCGCCAGCAGCCACAGGGAGGGCTACACCTTC. The rearrangement links TRBV4-1 to TRBJ1-2, with D perhaps matching TRBD1 (5 bases). CDR1 and CDR2 (germline): MGHRA, YSYEKL. The V gene lost 3 bases and the J gene lost 8 bases, with 7 bases spanning the gap. The length of the CDR3 is 11 residues.

This clonotype was picked up many times. V is TRBV6-2 or TRBV6-3 and J is TRBJ2-3; tentative D call: TRBD2 (6 bases). The CDR3 length is 14 residues. The V and J ends lost 6 bases and 3 bases respectively, with 13 bases between them. The V gene's germline CDR1 is MNHEY and CDR2 SVGEGT. The DNA for the CDR3 is TGTGCCAGCAGCGCGGGGTGGAGTACAGATACGCAGTATTTT. Translating gives CASSAGWSTDTQYF.

V usage is TRBV12-3 or TRBV12-4 and J usage is TRBJ1-1, with D possibly matching TRBD1 (6 bases). CDR3 length: 13 amino acids. The V gene lost 3 bases and the J gene lost 4 bases, with 9 bases spanning the gap. In DNA, the CDR3 is TGTGCCAGCAGTTTGGCGGGGGCCACTGAAGCTTTCTTT. It is translated as CASSLAGATEAFF.

In this sample, this clonotype turned up a few times. The CDR3 DNA sequence: TGCGCCAGCAGTCCAACCCTCCCCGCACGCACAGATACGCAGTATTTT. Translated: CASSPTLPARTDTQYF. The chain joins TRBV23-1 to TRBJ2-3; no clear D. TRBV23-1 is given ORF status, its function remaining uncertain. Trimming cost V 4 bases and J 1 base, with 15 bases left between them. This CDR3 region has 16 residues.

This clonotype came up a few times. The rearrangement joins TRBV12-3 or TRBV12-4 to TRBJ1-5; unclear D gene. The CDR3 sequence is 14 residues long. Between the trimmed V and J ends, which lost 7 bases and 2 bases, there was a span of 12 bases. Written as DNA, the CDR3 is TGTGCCAGCACCCTGGGTCTTGGCAATCAGCCCCAGCATTTT. Amino acid sequence: CASTLGLGNQPQHF.

This rearrangement joins TRBV2 to TRBJ2-2; D is ambiguous. CDR1 and CDR2 (germline): SNHLY, FYNNEI. The CDR3 loop spans 13 amino acids. The V gene lost 6 bases and the J gene lost 2 bases, with 7 bases spanning the gap. DNA for the CDR3: TGTGCCAGCAGCGCCCCTAACACCGGGGAGCTGTTTTTT. Translating gives CASSAPNTGELFF. The full variable domain, with the rest looked up from reference TRBV2 and TRBJ2-2, is EPEVTQTPSHQVTQMGQEVILRCVPISNHLYFYWYRQILGQKVEFLVSFYNNEISEKSEIFDDQFSVERPDGSNFTLKIRSTKLEDSAMYFCASSAPNTGELFFGEGSRLTVL.

This clonotype has only a few counts. This chain uses TRBV7-3 with TRBJ2-1; possible D gene TRBD1, 7 bases. The germline gives CDR1 SGHTA, CDR2 FQGTGA. The CDR3 spans 15 residues. Trimming removed 5 bases from V and 4 bases from J, with 15 bases in between. This CDR3 is CASSRVAGGYNEQFF. The CDR3 DNA reads TGTGCCAGCAGCCGGGTCGCAGGGGGGTACAATGAGCAGTTCTTC.

The chain has TRBV5-5 and TRBJ2-1; D is unclear. Trimming removed 2 bases at V and 4 bases at J, with 16 bases between. This CDR3 contains 16 residues. The V gene's germline CDR1 is SGHKS and CDR2 YYEKEE (reference sequence). CDR3 amino acids: CASSFLIHRPYNEQFF. CDR3 sequence (DNA): TGTGCCAGCAGCTTCTTGATCCATCGGCCTTACAATGAGCAGTTCTTC. Full variable domain (outside the CDR3, taken from reference TRBV5-5 and TRBJ2-1): DAGVTQSPTHLIKTRGQQVTLRCSPISGHKSVSWYQQVLGQGPQFIFQYYEKEERGRGNFPDRFSARQFPNYSSELNVNALLLGDSALYLCASSFLIHRPYNEQFFGPGTRLTVL.

The CDR3 DNA sequence: TGCAGTGCTAGAGATCGTAGGGGCAATCAGCCCCAGCATTTT. Amino acids: CSARDRRGNQPQHF. The chain links TRBV20-1 to TRBJ1-5; no definite D call. This CDR3 has 14 amino acids. Between the trimmed V and J ends, which lost 0 bases and 2 bases, there was a span of 8 bases. In germline, CDR1 is DFQATT, CDR2 SNEGSKA (reference sequence).

This clonotype was observed a few times. The V gene is TRBV7-9, the J gene TRBJ2-5; weak D call: TRBD2 (6 bases). The length of the CDR3 is 13 residues. Trimming removed 5 bases at V and 7 bases at J, with 14 bases between. Germline assignment: CDR1 SEHNR and CDR2 FQNEAQ (reference sequence). In DNA, the CDR3 is TGTGCCAGCAGCCCCGACCTGGGAGGGACCCAGTACTTC. Translation gives CASSPDLGGTQYF.

This clonotype was seen repeatedly, ten times or more. The V call is TRBV7-2, the J call TRBJ2-7; the D is unclear. V lost 5 bases to trimming and J lost 2 bases, with 13 bases between them. The CDR3 consists of 14 residues. Per the germline V gene, CDR1 is SGHTA and CDR2 is FQGNSA. CDR3 bases: TGTGCCAGCAGCGTAGGCCCACGGGCCTACGAGCAGTACGTC. Translated, it gives CASSVGPRAYEQYV.

This clonotype was detected many times. The chain carries TRBV4-3 and TRBJ1-1, with D unclear. The CDR3 length is 15 residues. The germline gives CDR1 LGHNA, CDR2 YSLEER. V was shortened by 0 bases and J by 1 base, with 9 bases between the two germline ends. The CDR3 sequence is CASSQEMMGNTEAFF. CDR3 in DNA: TGCGCCAGCAGCCAAGAGATGATGGGGAACACTGAAGCTTTCTTT.

This clonotype came up many times. The chain couples TRBV9 to TRBJ2-5; 7 bases are shared with TRBD2. Germline CDR1 is SGDLS and CDR2 is YYNGEE. The CDR3 loop spans 16 amino acids. V lost 0 bases to trimming and J lost 4 bases; unmatched junction nucleotides: 9. The CDR3 sequence: CASSVALSGEGETQYF. CDR3 in DNA: TGTGCCAGCAGCGTAGCTCTGAGCGGGGAGGGAGAGACCCAGTACTTC.

At least ten counts were recorded for this clonotype. CDR3: CASSLETSGVQYV. CDR3 bases: TGTGCCAGCAGCTTAGAGACTAGCGGGGTGCAGTACGTC. This chain uses TRBV11-2 with TRBJ2-7, with 11 bases that match TRBD2. The CDR3 has 13 residues. V shed 0 bases, J shed 9 bases, and the junction held 1 base outside the gene matches. Per germline, CDR1 SGHAT and CDR2 FQNNGV.

This clonotype has only a few counts. The chain couples TRBV14 to TRBJ2-1; D may be TRBD1 or TRBD2 (6 bases each). Germline CDR1 reads SGHDN; CDR2 reads FVKESK. The CDR3 extends over 16 amino acids. The V end was cut by 4 bases, the J end by 6 bases, with 19 bases between. In DNA form, the CDR3 reads TGTGCCAGCAGCCCCCTCGGGGTGGGGGGCGGCAATGAGCAGTTCTTC. Amino acids: CASSPLGVGGGNEQFF. The whole variable domain, remainder taken from reference TRBV14 and TRBJ2-1, is EAGVTQFPSHSVIEKGQTVTLRCDPISGHDNLYWYRRVMGKEIKFLLHFVKESKQDESGMPNNRFLAERTGGTYSTLKVQPAELEDSGVYFCASSPLGVGGGNEQFFGPGTRLTVL.

The chain employs TRBV7-3 and TRBJ1-2, with 9 bases identical to TRBD1. Germline trimming cut 5 bases from V and 7 bases from J; bases unmatched to any gene: 5. The length of the CDR3 is 13 residues. Germline CDR1 and CDR2: SGHTA and FQGTGA. The CDR3 nucleotides read TGTGCCAGCAGCCCTACAGGGGGCTCTGGCTACACCTTC. It specifies CASSPTGGSGYTF.

This chain links TRBV6-5 with TRBJ2-5, with 12 positions matching TRBD2. This CDR3 has 16 amino acids. V trimming: 0 bases; J trimming: 7 bases; junction bases outside the gene matches: 6. Germline values: CDR1 MNHEY, CDR2 SVGAGI. The CDR3 sequence: CASSYSGLAGRGTQYF. The CDR3 DNA sequence: TGTGCCAGCAGTTACTCCGGACTAGCGGGACGGGGGACCCAGTACTTC.

This clonotype showed up many times. The CDR3: CASSPPGRTTSTDTQYF. The CDR3 DNA follows: TGTGCCAGCTCACCACCTGGGAGGACTACTAGCACAGATACGCAGTATTTT. V usage is TRBV18 and J usage is TRBJ2-3, with a possible D match to TRBD2 (6 bases). V lost 0 bases and J lost 0, with 13 bases in between. The CDR3 runs 17 residues. CDR1 is KGHSH and CDR2 is LQKENI in the germline V gene. Full variable domain (missing parts from reference TRBV18 and TRBJ2-3): NAGVMQNPRHLVRRRGQEARLRCSPMKGHSHVYWYRQLPEEGLKFMVYLQKENIIDESGMPKERFSAEFPKEGPSILRIQQVVRGDSAAYFCASSPPGRTTSTDTQYFGPGTRLTVL.

This clonotype was recorded many times. The chain is built from TRBV27 and TRBJ2-7; a weak D match, TRBD1 (5 bases). V was shortened by 5 bases and J by 6 bases, with 17 bases between the two germline ends. Germline CDR1 MNHEY, CDR2 SMNVEV (reference sequence). This CDR3 is 14 amino acids long. CDR3 nucleotide sequence: TGTGCCAGCAGTATCCGTTCCCCAGGGCCCGAGCAGTACGTC. As protein: CASSIRSPGPEQYV.

This clonotype was seen at least ten times. The chain has TRBV5-5 and TRBJ2-7, with D hard to call. V lost 0 bases, J lost 3 bases, and 16 bases lay in between. The germline V gene has CDR1 SGHKS and CDR2 YYEKEE (reference sequence). The CDR3 has 16 amino acids. CDR3 nucleotides: TGTGCCAGCAGCTTGGATGGAGTGCGAGCCCACTACGAGCAGTACTTC. Translating it yields CASSLDGVRAHYEQYF.

V is TRBV4-3 and J is TRBJ1-5, with D unresolved. The germline gives CDR1 LGHNA, CDR2 YSLEER. V was clipped by 0 bases and J by 6 bases, with 12 bases between them. This CDR3 has 15 amino acids. This chain's CDR3 is CASSQEPTDSQPQHF. CDR3 in DNA: TGCGCCAGCAGCCAAGAACCCACAGACTCTCAGCCCCAGCATTTT.

In its sample, this clonotype was seen many times. The chain couples TRBV7-3 to TRBJ2-7; D remains ambiguous. Germline CDR1 SGHTA, CDR2 FQGTGA. The CDR3 is 9 residues long. CDR3 sequence reads: CASSGEATV. The CDR3 DNA reads as TGTGCCAGCAGCGGTGAGGCGACCGTC.